The 17 T cell receptor beta chains given below trace back to one sample, sequenced in a study of low-dose radiotherapy and immunotherapy resistance in tumors. Alpha- and beta-chain coverage of first-strand cDNA came from TRAV- and TRBV-specific primers. TCRs were amplified for roughly 22 PCR cycles with a constant-region primer and V-primer adapter. TCRdb re-analysed the reads in MiXCR, keeping a single row per CDR3 protein. Among about 14,000 distinct CDR3 sequences listed, under 60% were seen once. The receptors originated from a human donor with advanced metastatic prostate, ovarian, gallbladder or colorectal cancer (not recorded which). This table probably holds off-target reads from a library built for another chain.

This clonotype was counted only a few times. Here the CDR3 DNA reads TGTGCCAGCTCTAGGCTTCGACAGGGGGCCTACAATGAGCAGTTCTTC. This gives the protein CASSRLRQGAYNEQFF. The chain carries TRBV18 and TRBJ2-1; 9 bases map to TRBD1. V shed 6 bases and J 2 bases; nucleotides not matched to a gene: 8. The CDR3 covers 16 residues. Germline V gives CDR1 KGHSH, CDR2 LQKENI.

This clonotype occurred once. Here the CDR3 DNA reads TGTGCCAGCAGCCACCGGGCCGCCCAGGGGGAAGCTTTCTTT. It translates to CASSHRAAQGEAFF. This chain uses TRBV3-1 with TRBJ1-1; D is perhaps TRBD1 (6 bases). This CDR3 comprises 14 residues. Germline lookup yields CDR1 LGHDT and CDR2 YNNKEL (reference sequence). V lost 3 bases, J lost 8 bases, and 16 bases lay in between.

The rearrangement uses TRBV10-3 and TRBJ1-4, with TRBD1 matching 9 bases. CDR3 length: 15 residues. The V gene's germline CDR1 is ENHRY and CDR2 SYGVKD. After removal of 3 bases from V and 12 bases from J, the junction contained 11 bases not matched to a gene. The CDR3 bases are TGTGCCATCAGTGACGGGACAGGGCTTAATGAGCAACTGTTTTTT. Its protein product is CAISDGTGLNEQLFF.

The chain recombines TRBV10-2 with TRBJ2-3; 9 positions agree with TRBD2. The CDR3 totals 16 residues. Looked up from germline, CDR1 is WSHSY and CDR2 is SAAADI. V lost 3 bases to trimming and J lost 8 bases; unmatched junction nucleotides: 12. CDR3 sequence reads: CASSDPRRGGSGTQYF. The CDR3 nucleotides are TGCGCCAGCAGTGACCCCCGGCGGGGGGGCTCGGGTACGCAGTATTTT.

This clonotype was observed a few times. V gene TRBV28 combines with J gene TRBJ2-1; D is perhaps TRBD1 (6 bases). This CDR3 contains 15 residues. The germline gives CDR1 MDHEN, CDR2 SYDVKM. V was trimmed by 4 bases and J by 2 bases, leaving 12 bases between them. This chain's CDR3 is CASSSTRTAYNEQFF. The CDR3 bases are TGTGCCAGCAGTTCGACAAGGACAGCCTACAATGAGCAGTTCTTC.

The chain combines TRBV12-3 or TRBV12-4 with TRBJ1-3; TRBD1 might be the D (6 bases). V was cut by 6 bases and J by 0 bases, with 6 bases left in between. CDR3 size: 13 residues. The CDR3 spells CASRTGSGNTIYF. CDR3 nucleotide sequence: TGTGCCAGCAGGACAGGCTCTGGAAACACCATATATTTT.

This chain connects TRBV5-1 to TRBJ2-7; 7 bases are shared with TRBD2. The CDR3 contains 14 residues. V trimming: 4 bases; J trimming: 3 bases; junction bases outside the gene matches: 7. Germline assignment: CDR1 SGHRS and CDR2 YFSETQ. CDR3 amino acids: CASSRGLEFYEQYF. The CDR3, as DNA: TGCGCCAGCAGCCGCGGACTAGAATTCTACGAGCAGTACTTC.

This clonotype was counted between two and nine times. This sequence joins TRBV7-3 and TRBJ1-1; TRBD1 might be the D (6 bases). V lost 3 bases, J lost 3 bases, and 11 bases lay in between. Looked up from germline, CDR1 is SGHTA and CDR2 is FQGTGA. The CDR3 is 14 amino acids. CDR3 sequence reads: CASSLGGLDTEAFF. Written as DNA, the CDR3 is TGTGCCAGCAGCTTGGGGGGCTTAGACACTGAAGCTTTCTTT.

The chain has TRBV5-1 and TRBJ1-1; D call uncertain. This CDR3 has 14 amino acids. CDR1 is SGHRS, CDR2 YFSETQ, per germline. V was cut by 0 bases and J by 1 base, with 7 bases left in between. The chain's CDR3 is CASSLGGQNTEAFF. CDR3 nucleotide sequence: TGCGCCAGCAGCTTGGGAGGGCAGAACACTGAAGCTTTCTTT.

In this sample, this clonotype turned up a few times. This chain connects TRBV28 to TRBJ1-2; unclear D gene. Trimming removed 4 bases from V and 4 bases from J, with 19 bases in between. This CDR3 spans 16 amino acids. Per germline, CDR1 MDHEN and CDR2 SYDVKM. The CDR3 nucleotides are TGTGCCAGCAGTTCCTCCCCCGGACGGAGGCCCTATGGCTACACCTTC. Translated, it gives CASSSSPGRRPYGYTF.

There are a few counts of this clonotype. The rearrangement joins TRBV29-1 to TRBJ2-7; a possible D gene is TRBD2 (7 bases). Germline CDR1 and CDR2: SQVTM and ANQGSEA. The CDR3 consists of 14 residues. The germline V and J ends were trimmed by 4 bases and 6 bases, with 19 bases remaining between them. This chain's CDR3 is CSVVNRGAPREQYF. CDR3 nucleotides: TGCAGCGTTGTGAATCGGGGGGCGCCCCGCGAGCAGTACTTC.

This chain links TRBV6-2 or TRBV6-3 with TRBJ2-3; D tentatively fits TRBD1 or TRBD2 (5 bases each). V lost 0 bases and J 3 bases, leaving 7 bases between the germline ends. This CDR3 contains 14 residues. Germline V gene data show CDR1 as MNHEY and CDR2 as SVGEGT. Here the CDR3 reads CASSYSGDTDTQYF. CDR3 nucleotides: TGTGCCAGCAGTTACTCGGGGGATACAGATACGCAGTATTTT.

This clonotype was picked up a small number of times. The chain is built from TRBV4-2 and TRBJ2-1; TRBD1 or TRBD2 may be the D gene (5 bases each). V was cut by 3 bases and J by 13 bases, with 19 bases left in between. Germline V gene sequence: CDR1 LGHNA, CDR2 YNFKEQ. The CDR3 is made up of 14 amino acids. The CDR3 DNA sequence: TGTGCCAGCAGCCAGGCTACCGGGACGGGTTTTCAGTTCTTC. It encodes CASSQATGTGFQFF.

For this clonotype: One end of the junction varies from germline; a read error may be responsible. The chain is built from TRBV9 and TRBJ2-2, with D possibly being TRBD2 (5 bases). The CDR3 consists of 15 residues. Germline values: CDR1 SGDLS, CDR2 YYNGEE. The CDR3 is CASSVSGAHTGELSF. In nucleotides, the CDR3 is TGTGCCAGCAGCGTGAGTGGCGCGCACACCGGGGAGCTGTCTTTT.

This chain uses TRBV28 with TRBJ2-5; TRBD2 matches at 15 bases. CDR1 MDHEN and CDR2 SYDVKM come from the germline V gene. V trimming: 4 bases; J trimming: 2 bases; junction bases outside the gene matches: 14. The CDR3 consists of 20 residues. The CDR3 loop is CASSSRTSGGALLFQETQYF. CDR3 nucleotides: TGTGCCAGCAGTTCCCGGACTAGCGGGGGGGCCTTGCTTTTTCAAGAGACCCAGTACTTC. Full variable domain (outside the CDR3, taken from reference TRBV28 and TRBJ2-5): DVKVTQSSRYLVKRTGEKVFLECVQDMDHENMFWYRQDPGLGLRLIYFSYDVKMKEKGDIPEGYSVSREKKERFSLILESASTNQTSMYLCASSSRTSGGALLFQETQYFGPGTRLLVL.

This clonotype occurred once. The CDR3 sequence: CASSQEGRTGRGNTEAFF. As DNA, the CDR3 is TGCGCCAGCAGCCAAGAGGGACGGACAGGGAGGGGGAACACTGAAGCTTTCTTT. The chain links TRBV4-1 to TRBJ1-1; 8 positions match TRBD1. Trimming took 0 bases from V and 1 from J; bases not matched to a gene: 10. CDR3 length equals 18 residues. Germline CDR1 and CDR2: MGHRA and YSYEKL.

This chain joins TRBV28 and TRBJ2-5; 8 positions match TRBD1. CDR1 and CDR2 from the germline V gene are MDHEN and SYDVKM. V gave up 6 bases and J gave up 4 bases; unmatched junction bases: 4. This CDR3 has 13 residues. The CDR3: CASRDRVVETQYF. CDR3 coding DNA: TGTGCCAGCAGGGACAGGGTTGTAGAGACCCAGTACTTC.